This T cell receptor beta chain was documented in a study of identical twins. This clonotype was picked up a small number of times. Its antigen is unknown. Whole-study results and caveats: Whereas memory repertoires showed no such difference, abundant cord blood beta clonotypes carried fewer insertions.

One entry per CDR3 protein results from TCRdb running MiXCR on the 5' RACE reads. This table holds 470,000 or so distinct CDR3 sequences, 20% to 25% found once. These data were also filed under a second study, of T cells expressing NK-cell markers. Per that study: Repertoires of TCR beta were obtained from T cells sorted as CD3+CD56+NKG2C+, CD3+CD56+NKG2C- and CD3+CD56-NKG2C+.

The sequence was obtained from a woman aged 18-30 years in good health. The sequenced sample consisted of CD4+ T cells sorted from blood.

The CDR3 DNA is TGTGCCAGCAGTTTAAGTGGGACGGGAGGGGGCTACACCTTC. Translated: CASSLSGTGGGYTF. The chain recombines TRBV12-3 or TRBV12-4 with TRBJ1-2, with a tentative D call TRBD1 (5 bases). V was trimmed by 2 bases and J by 8 bases, leaving 15 bases between them. The CDR3 contains 14 residues.